Listed below are T cell receptor beta chains from one sample, sequenced in a study of shared clonotypes between healthy human individuals. Sequenced by immunoSEQ multiplex PCR; TCRdb stores in-frame clones only, minus some. This table has over a million clones, about 75% appearing once. The sample was memory CD4+ T cells sorted from blood. The origin of the receptors is a man younger than 35 in good health. Both conserved end residues are part of each CDR3. The D gene is left open where the match is weak. Part of the rows lack a size; the others show once, few, many or a class for expanded clones.

v_call: TRBV5-1
clone_size: NA
j_call: TRBJ2-7
d_call: NA
cdr3_aa: CASSFKGTGDVQYF
cdr3_nt: TGCGCCAGCAGCTTCAAAGGGACGGGCGATGTGCAGTACTTC

v_call: TRBV18
clone_size: once
j_call: TRBJ1-5
d_call: NA
cdr3_aa: CASSQENNQPQHF
cdr3_nt: TGTGCCAGCTCACAAGAGAACAATCAGCCCCAGCATTTT

v_call: TRBV6-5
clone_size: NA
j_call: TRBJ1-2
d_call: NA
cdr3_aa: CASSRGGGSPYGYTF
cdr3_nt: TGTGCCAGCAGTAGAGGCGGAGGAAGTCCCTATGGCTACACCTTC

v_call: TRBV7-9
clone_size: NA
j_call: TRBJ2-3
d_call: NA
cdr3_aa: CASSFDPPKSDTQYF
cdr3_nt: TGTGCCAGCAGCTTCGATCCACCGAAGTCAGATACGCAGTATTTT

v_call: TRBV10-3
clone_size: NA
j_call: TRBJ2-7
d_call: TRBD1
cdr3_aa: CAISEPSGSGGSYEQYF
cdr3_nt: TGTGCCATCAGTGAGCCTTCCGGATCAGGGGGTTCCTACGAGCAGTACTTC

v_call: TRBV7-6
clone_size: NA
j_call: TRBJ2-5
d_call: TRBD1
cdr3_aa: CASSGGQRETQYF
cdr3_nt: TGTGCCAGCAGCGGGGGACAGCGGGAGACCCAGTACTTC

v_call: TRBV7-9
clone_size: NA
j_call: TRBJ2-2
d_call: NA
cdr3_aa: CASTSWATGELFF
cdr3_nt: TGTGCCTCCACCTCTTGGGCCACCGGGGAGCTGTTTTTT

v_call: TRBV9
clone_size: NA
j_call: TRBJ1-6
d_call: TRBD1
cdr3_aa: CASSETGYRSPLHF
cdr3_nt: TGTGCCAGCAGCGAGACAGGGTATAGATCACCCCTCCACTTT

v_call: TRBV5-1
clone_size: NA
j_call: TRBJ2-5
d_call: NA
cdr3_aa: CASSWGPLGTQYF
cdr3_nt: TGCGCCAGCAGCTGGGGGCCTCTCGGGACCCAGTACTTC

v_call: TRBV4-1
clone_size: NA
j_call: TRBJ2-2
d_call: TRBD2
cdr3_aa: CASSPWTSGGAGELFF
cdr3_nt: TGCGCCAGCAGCCCCTGGACTAGCGGGGGGGCCGGGGAGCTGTTTTTT

v_call: TRBV18
clone_size: NA
j_call: TRBJ1-1
d_call: NA
cdr3_aa: CASSPTVNTEAFF
cdr3_nt: TGTGCCAGCTCACCGACAGTGAACACTGAAGCTTTCTTT

v_call: TRBV2
clone_size: NA
j_call: TRBJ1-1
d_call: TRBD1
cdr3_aa: CASKAGTGLNTEAFF
cdr3_nt: TGTGCCAGCAAGGCCGGGACAGGTTTGAACACTGAAGCTTTCTTT

v_call: TRBV27
clone_size: NA
j_call: TRBJ1-1
d_call: NA
cdr3_aa: CAARQERDTEAFF
cdr3_nt: TGTGCGGCCCGACAGGAGAGGGACACTGAAGCTTTCTTT

v_call: TRBV19
clone_size: NA
j_call: TRBJ2-1
d_call: NA
cdr3_aa: CASSIDLGTTRSHEQFF
cdr3_nt: TGTGCCAGTAGTATAGATCTTGGGACCACCCGGAGCCATGAGCAGTTCTTC

v_call: TRBV7-2
clone_size: NA
j_call: TRBJ2-2
d_call: NA
cdr3_aa: CASRTVGDTGELFF
cdr3_nt: TGTGCCAGCAGAACCGTGGGGGACACCGGGGAGCTGTTTTTT

v_call: TRBV18
clone_size: few
j_call: TRBJ1-1
d_call: TRBD1
cdr3_aa: CASSPATGIEAFF
cdr3_nt: TGTGCCAGCTCACCAGCGACAGGGATTGAAGCTTTCTTT

v_call: TRBV6-5
clone_size: once
j_call: TRBJ2-2
d_call: NA
cdr3_aa: CASSRDINTGELFF
cdr3_nt: TGTGCCAGCAGTCGGGACATCAACACCGGGGAGCTGTTTTTT

v_call: TRBV11-3
clone_size: NA
j_call: TRBJ2-2
d_call: NA
cdr3_aa: CASSTPLTGELFF
cdr3_nt: TGTGCCAGCAGCACACCTTTGACCGGGGAGCTGTTTTTT

v_call: TRBV11-2
clone_size: once
j_call: TRBJ1-2
d_call: TRBD1
cdr3_aa: CASSPRDRAYNFDGYTF
cdr3_nt: TGTGCCAGCAGCCCCCGGGACAGGGCTTACAATTTTGATGGCTACACCTTC

v_call: TRBV28
clone_size: NA
j_call: TRBJ2-1
d_call: TRBD2
cdr3_aa: CASSPSGGVGEQFF
cdr3_nt: TGTGCCAGCAGCCCTAGCGGGGGGGTTGGTGAGCAGTTCTTC

v_call: TRBV5-1
clone_size: NA
j_call: TRBJ2-3
d_call: NA
cdr3_aa: CASSLAAREGTDTQYF
cdr3_nt: TGCGCCAGCAGCTTGGCCGCTCGGGAAGGGACAGATACGCAGTATTTT

v_call: TRBV6-6
clone_size: NA
j_call: TRBJ2-3
d_call: NA
cdr3_aa: CASSDNLARTQYF
cdr3_nt: TGTGCCAGCAGTGACAACCTCGCCCGGACGCAGTATTTT

v_call: TRBV28
clone_size: NA
j_call: TRBJ1-6
d_call: NA
cdr3_aa: CASSVQESLHF
cdr3_nt: TGTGCCAGCAGCGTACAAGAGTCCCTCCACTTT

v_call: TRBV5-1
clone_size: NA
j_call: TRBJ1-6
d_call: NA
cdr3_aa: CASSIGQRYNSPLHF
cdr3_nt: TGCGCCAGCAGCATCGGACAGAGGTATAATTCACCCCTCCACTTT

v_call: TRBV10-3
clone_size: NA
j_call: TRBJ1-5
d_call: TRBD1
cdr3_aa: CAISDQGGGQPQHF
cdr3_nt: TGTGCCATCAGTGACCAAGGGGGCGGGCAGCCCCAGCATTTT

v_call: TRBV5-1
clone_size: NA
j_call: TRBJ2-2
d_call: NA
cdr3_aa: CASSLDTFNTGELFF
cdr3_nt: TGCGCCAGCAGCTTGGACACCTTTAACACCGGGGAGCTGTTTTTT

v_call: TRBV9
clone_size: few
j_call: TRBJ1-1
d_call: NA
cdr3_aa: CASSPEVGKGTEAFF
cdr3_nt: TGTGCCAGCAGCCCGGAGGTGGGAAAGGGCACTGAAGCTTTCTTT

v_call: TRBV7-2
clone_size: many
j_call: TRBJ2-5
d_call: NA
cdr3_aa: CASSLTVTGAKGETQYF
cdr3_nt: TGTGCCAGCAGCTTAACAGTCACTGGGGCCAAAGGAGAGACCCAGTACTTC

v_call: TRBV2
clone_size: NA
j_call: TRBJ1-1
d_call: NA
cdr3_aa: CASSPWTLNTEAFF
cdr3_nt: TGTGCCAGCAGTCCCTGGACTCTGAACACTGAAGCTTTCTTT

v_call: TRBV6-6
clone_size: NA
j_call: TRBJ1-6
d_call: NA
cdr3_aa: CASSYSYNSPLHF
cdr3_nt: TGTGCCAGCAGTTACTCTTATAATTCACCCCTCCACTTT

v_call: TRBV7-8
clone_size: NA
j_call: TRBJ1-1
d_call: TRBD1
cdr3_aa: CASSPDRGSSAFF
cdr3_nt: TGTGCCAGCAGCCCGGACAGGGGGAGTTCAGCTTTCTTT

v_call: TRBV6-6
clone_size: NA
j_call: TRBJ2-3
d_call: NA
cdr3_aa: CASSQLANTQYF
cdr3_nt: TGTGCCAGCAGCCAACTAGCTAATACGCAGTATTTT

v_call: TRBV28
clone_size: NA
j_call: TRBJ1-4
d_call: NA
cdr3_aa: CASSYSPGGSGEKLFF
cdr3_nt: TGTGCCAGCAGTTACTCCCCGGGGGGCTCCGGTGAAAAACTGTTTTTT

v_call: TRBV7-2
clone_size: NA
j_call: TRBJ2-6
d_call: TRBD1
cdr3_aa: CASSPQGAGSISGANVLTF
cdr3_nt: TGTGCCAGCAGCCCTCAGGGGGCAGGATCAATCTCTGGGGCCAACGTCCTGACTTTC

v_call: TRBV7-2
clone_size: NA
j_call: TRBJ2-7
d_call: NA
cdr3_aa: CASSSRTLPEQYF
cdr3_nt: TGTGCCAGCAGCTCCAGGACATTGCCCGAGCAGTACTTC

v_call: TRBV2
clone_size: once
j_call: TRBJ2-3
d_call: NA
cdr3_aa: CASRRITDTQYF
cdr3_nt: TGTGCCAGCAGACGGATCACAGATACGCAGTATTTT

v_call: TRBV27
clone_size: NA
j_call: TRBJ2-3
d_call: TRBD2
cdr3_aa: CASRESRLTSGGPLTSTDTQYF
cdr3_nt: TGTGCCAGCAGAGAGTCACGACTCACTAGCGGGGGGCCCCTTACTAGCACAGATACGCAGTATTTT

v_call: TRBV7-2
clone_size: NA
j_call: TRBJ2-5
d_call: NA
cdr3_aa: CASSLQTGQETQYF
cdr3_nt: TGTGCCAGCAGCTTACAGACGGGGCAAGAGACCCAGTACTTC

v_call: TRBV10-3
clone_size: NA
j_call: TRBJ2-5
d_call: TRBD2
cdr3_aa: CAISEPAGSQETQYF
cdr3_nt: TGTGCCATCAGTGAACCAGCGGGGTCTCAAGAGACCCAGTACTTC

v_call: TRBV6-1
clone_size: NA
j_call: TRBJ2-7
d_call: TRBD1
cdr3_aa: CASSERTTGWLTEQYF
cdr3_nt: TGTGCCAGCAGTGAAAGAACGACAGGGTGGTTGACCGAGCAGTACTTC

v_call: TRBV7-9
clone_size: many
j_call: TRBJ2-7
d_call: NA
cdr3_aa: CASSLRGYSYEQYF
cdr3_nt: TGTGCCAGCAGCTTACGTGGGTATTCCTACGAGCAGTACTTC

v_call: TRBV10-2
clone_size: NA
j_call: TRBJ1-2
d_call: TRBD1
cdr3_aa: CASTRTGYGYGYTF
cdr3_nt: TGCGCCAGCACCAGGACAGGGTACGGCTATGGCTACACCTTC

v_call: TRBV25-1
clone_size: few
j_call: TRBJ2-1
d_call: TRBD2
cdr3_aa: CATALAGAEQFF
cdr3_nt: TGTGCTACGGCCCTAGCGGGGGCTGAGCAGTTCTTC

v_call: TRBV5-5
clone_size: NA
j_call: TRBJ1-5
d_call: NA
cdr3_aa: CASSAQVGGNQPQHF
cdr3_nt: TGTGCCAGCAGCGCCCAAGTGGGAGGTAATCAGCCCCAGCATTTT

v_call: TRBV6-6
clone_size: NA
j_call: TRBJ2-3
d_call: TRBD2
cdr3_aa: CASKDPGLAGSDTQYF
cdr3_nt: TGTGCCAGTAAAGACCCGGGACTAGCGGGTTCCGATACGCAGTATTTT

v_call: TRBV9
clone_size: NA
j_call: TRBJ2-3
d_call: NA
cdr3_aa: CASSVAPGGDTQYF
cdr3_nt: TGTGCCAGCAGCGTAGCTCCGGGTGGAGATACGCAGTATTTT

v_call: TRBV13
clone_size: NA
j_call: TRBJ2-7
d_call: NA
cdr3_aa: CASSLGGIRRGKLYEQYF
cdr3_nt: TGTGCCAGCAGCTTAGGGGGGATCCGCAGGGGAAAACTATACGAGCAGTACTTC

v_call: TRBV7-7
clone_size: NA
j_call: TRBJ2-1
d_call: NA
cdr3_aa: CASSLTDSMPQFF
cdr3_nt: TGTGCTAGCAGCTTAACGGACTCTATGCCTCAGTTCTTC

v_call: TRBV5-1
clone_size: NA
j_call: TRBJ2-3
d_call: NA
cdr3_aa: CASSPEGRGSDTQYF
cdr3_nt: TGCGCCAGCAGCCCCGAAGGCAGGGGATCCGATACGCAGTATTTT

v_call: TRBV11-2
clone_size: NA
j_call: TRBJ2-5
d_call: NA
cdr3_aa: CASSLGMGGGETQYF
cdr3_nt: TGTGCCAGCAGCTTGGGAATGGGCGGCGGGGAGACCCAGTACTTC

v_call: TRBV2
clone_size: NA
j_call: TRBJ2-5
d_call: NA
cdr3_aa: CASSIGLLQETQYF
cdr3_nt: TGTGCCAGCAGTATAGGATTGCTCCAAGAGACCCAGTACTTC

v_call: TRBV10-3
clone_size: once
j_call: TRBJ1-4
d_call: NA
cdr3_aa: CAISPAGKNEKLFF
cdr3_nt: TGTGCCATCTCCCCTGCGGGAAAAAATGAAAAACTGTTTTTT

v_call: TRBV10-1
clone_size: NA
j_call: TRBJ2-2
d_call: NA
cdr3_aa: CASTNRVPTGELFF
cdr3_nt: TGCGCCAGCACCAACAGGGTTCCTACTGGGGAGCTGTTTTTT

v_call: TRBV5-6
clone_size: NA
j_call: TRBJ1-1
d_call: NA
cdr3_aa: CASSLFTQKAFF
cdr3_nt: TGTGCCAGCAGCTTGTTCACCCAGAAAGCTTTCTTT

v_call: TRBV2
clone_size: NA
j_call: TRBJ1-1
d_call: TRBD1
cdr3_aa: CASSDDRDTEAFF
cdr3_nt: TGTGCCAGCAGTGACGACAGGGACACTGAAGCTTTCTTT

v_call: TRBV7-8
clone_size: NA
j_call: TRBJ1-3
d_call: TRBD1
cdr3_aa: CASSLDRGGGNTIYF
cdr3_nt: TGTGCCAGCAGTTTGGACAGGGGTGGTGGAAACACCATATATTTT

v_call: TRBV5-6
clone_size: NA
j_call: TRBJ2-3
d_call: NA
cdr3_aa: CASSGTGTSTVDTQYF
cdr3_nt: TGTGCCAGCAGCGGTACCGGGACCTCTACGGTAGATACGCAGTATTTT

v_call: TRBV27
clone_size: NA
j_call: TRBJ1-6
d_call: NA
cdr3_aa: CASSLGQNKGSPLHF
cdr3_nt: TGTGCCAGCAGTTTGGGACAAAATAAGGGTTCACCCCTCCACTTT